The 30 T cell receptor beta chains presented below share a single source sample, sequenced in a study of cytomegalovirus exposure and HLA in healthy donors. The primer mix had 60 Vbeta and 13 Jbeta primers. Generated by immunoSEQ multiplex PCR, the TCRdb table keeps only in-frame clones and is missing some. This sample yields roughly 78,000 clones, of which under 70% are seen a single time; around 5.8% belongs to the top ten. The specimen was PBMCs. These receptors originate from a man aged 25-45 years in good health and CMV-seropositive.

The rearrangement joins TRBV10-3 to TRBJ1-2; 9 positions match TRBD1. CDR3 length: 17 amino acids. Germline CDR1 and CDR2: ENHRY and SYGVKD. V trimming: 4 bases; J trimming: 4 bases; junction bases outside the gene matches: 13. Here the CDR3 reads CAISGLTPGQGGYGYTF. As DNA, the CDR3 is TGTGCCATCAGTGGGCTTACCCCGGGACAGGGAGGCTATGGCTACACCTTC.

CDR3 loop: CASSELYGGPYEQYF. As DNA, the CDR3 is TGTGCCAGCAGTGAACTGTATGGAGGGCCCTACGAGCAGTACTTC. The V gene is TRBV6-1, the J gene TRBJ2-7, with D perhaps TRBD2 (6 bases). Trimming removed 2 bases at V and 2 bases at J, with 13 bases between. CDR1 is MNHNS, CDR2 SASEGT, per germline. There are 15 residues in the CDR3.

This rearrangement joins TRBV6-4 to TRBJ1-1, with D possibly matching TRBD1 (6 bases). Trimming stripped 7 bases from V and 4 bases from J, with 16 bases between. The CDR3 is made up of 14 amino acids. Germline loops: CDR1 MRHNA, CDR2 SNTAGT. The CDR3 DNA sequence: TGTGCCAGCATGGTATCGGCAGGGGTCACTGAAGCTTTCTTT. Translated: CASMVSAGVTEAFF.

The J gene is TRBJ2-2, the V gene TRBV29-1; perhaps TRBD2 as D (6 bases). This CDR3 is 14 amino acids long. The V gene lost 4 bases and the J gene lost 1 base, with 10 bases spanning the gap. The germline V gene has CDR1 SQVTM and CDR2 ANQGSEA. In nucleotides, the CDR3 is TGCAGCGTTGTCGGGAGTATGAACACCGGGGAGCTGTTTTTT. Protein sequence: CSVVGSMNTGELFF.

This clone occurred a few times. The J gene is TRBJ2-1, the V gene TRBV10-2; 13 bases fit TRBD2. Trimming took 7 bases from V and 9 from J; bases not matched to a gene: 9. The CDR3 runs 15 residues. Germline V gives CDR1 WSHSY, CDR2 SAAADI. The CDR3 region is CASTSVTSGGFEQFF. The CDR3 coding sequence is TGCGCCAGCACCTCCGTGACTAGCGGGGGGTTTGAGCAGTTCTTC.

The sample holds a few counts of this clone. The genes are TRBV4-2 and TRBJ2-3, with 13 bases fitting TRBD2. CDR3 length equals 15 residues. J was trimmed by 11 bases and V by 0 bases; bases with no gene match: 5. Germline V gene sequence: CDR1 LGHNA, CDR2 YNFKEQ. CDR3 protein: CASSQEPTSGGRQYF. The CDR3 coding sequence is TGTGCCAGCAGCCAAGAACCGACTAGCGGGGGGAGGCAGTATTTT.

The CDR3 bases are TGTGCCAGCAGCAAAGTGGCAGCGGGAGATTTCAATGAGCAGTTCTTC. Translated: CASSKVAAGDFNEQFF. V gene TRBV21-1 combines with J gene TRBJ2-1; the table names TRBD2, a call not compared with the DNA. TRBV21-1 is designated a pseudogene. This CDR3 region has 16 residues.

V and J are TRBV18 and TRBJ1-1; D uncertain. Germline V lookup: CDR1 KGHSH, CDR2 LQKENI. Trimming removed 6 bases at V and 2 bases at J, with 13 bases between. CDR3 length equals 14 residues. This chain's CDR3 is CASSSGRSNTEAFF. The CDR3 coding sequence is TGTGCCAGCTCTTCAGGTCGCTCAAACACTGAAGCTTTCTTT.

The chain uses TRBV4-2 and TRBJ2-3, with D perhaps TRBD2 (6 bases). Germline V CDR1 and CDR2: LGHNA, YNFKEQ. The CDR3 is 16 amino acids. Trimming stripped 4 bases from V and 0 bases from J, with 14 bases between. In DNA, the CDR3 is TGTGCCAGCAGCCCGACGGGGCGGGGTAGCACAGATACGCAGTATTTT. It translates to CASSPTGRGSTDTQYF.

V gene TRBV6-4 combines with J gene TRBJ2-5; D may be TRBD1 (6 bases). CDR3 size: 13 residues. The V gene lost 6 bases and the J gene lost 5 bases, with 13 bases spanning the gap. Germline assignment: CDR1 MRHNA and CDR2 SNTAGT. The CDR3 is CASSQNRDETQYF. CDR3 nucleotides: TGTGCCAGCAGCCAGAACAGGGATGAGACCCAGTACTTC.

As DNA, the CDR3 is TGTGCCAGCAGTCGGACAGGCCTCAATGGCTACACCTTC. This gives the protein CASSRTGLNGYTF. The chain uses TRBV28 and TRBJ1-2; 7 bases match TRBD1. This CDR3 has 13 residues. Germline values: CDR1 MDHEN, CDR2 SYDVKM. The V gene end was trimmed by 5 bases and the J gene end by 6 bases; junction bases not matched to a gene: 6.

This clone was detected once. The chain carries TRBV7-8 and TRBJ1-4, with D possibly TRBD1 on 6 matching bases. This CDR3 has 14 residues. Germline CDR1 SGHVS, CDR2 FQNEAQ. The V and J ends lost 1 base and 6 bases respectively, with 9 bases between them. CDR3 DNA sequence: TGTGCCAGCAGCTTAGGGGGGCTCGATGAAAAACTGTTTTTT. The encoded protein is CASSLGGLDEKLFF.

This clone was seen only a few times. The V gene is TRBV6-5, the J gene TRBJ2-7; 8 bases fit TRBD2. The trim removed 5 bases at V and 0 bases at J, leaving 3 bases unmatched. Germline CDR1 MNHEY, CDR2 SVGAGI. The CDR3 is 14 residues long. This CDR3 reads CASSDLAGSYEQYF. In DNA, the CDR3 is TGTGCCAGCAGTGACCTAGCGGGCTCCTACGAGCAGTACTTC.

The CDR3 is CASSWTGGRTEAFF. CDR3 nucleotide sequence: TGTGCCAGCAGTTGGACAGGGGGAAGGACTGAAGCTTTCTTT. J is TRBJ1-1 and V is TRBV9, with TRBD1 matching 10 bases. The CDR3 runs 14 residues. Germline loops: CDR1 SGDLS, CDR2 YYNGEE. Losses at the gene ends were 5 bases for V and 5 bases for J; bases not matched to a gene: 6.

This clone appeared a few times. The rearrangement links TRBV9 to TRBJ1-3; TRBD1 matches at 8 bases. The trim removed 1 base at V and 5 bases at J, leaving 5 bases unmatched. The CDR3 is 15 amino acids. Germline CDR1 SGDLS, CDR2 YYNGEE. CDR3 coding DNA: TGTGCCAGCAGCGTATCAGGGGGCTCCAGAAACACCATATATTTT. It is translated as CASSVSGGSRNTIYF.

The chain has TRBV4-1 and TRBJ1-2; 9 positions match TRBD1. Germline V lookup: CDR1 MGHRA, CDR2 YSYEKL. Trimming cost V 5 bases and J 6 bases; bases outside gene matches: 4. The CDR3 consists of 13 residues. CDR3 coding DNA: TGCGCCAGCAGCATAGACAGGGGGGATGGCTACACCTTC. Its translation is CASSIDRGDGYTF.

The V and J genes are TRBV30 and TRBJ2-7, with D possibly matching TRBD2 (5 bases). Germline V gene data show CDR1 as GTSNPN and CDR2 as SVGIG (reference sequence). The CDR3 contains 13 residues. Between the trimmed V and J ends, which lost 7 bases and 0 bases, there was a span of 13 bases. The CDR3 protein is CASTGVSSYEQYF. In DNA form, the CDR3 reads TGTGCCTCGACCGGGGTTAGCTCCTACGAGCAGTACTTC. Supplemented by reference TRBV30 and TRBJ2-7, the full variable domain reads SQTIHQWPATLVQPVGSPLSLECTVEGTSNPNLYWYRQAAGRGLQLLFYSVGIGQISSEVPQNLSASRPQDRQFILSSKKLLLSDSGFYLCASTGVSSYEQYFGPGTRLTVT.

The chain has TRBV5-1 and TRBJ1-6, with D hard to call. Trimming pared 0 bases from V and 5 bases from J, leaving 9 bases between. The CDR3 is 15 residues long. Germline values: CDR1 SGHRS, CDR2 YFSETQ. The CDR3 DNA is TGCGCCAGCAGCTTGGCCGGCCGGGATAATTCACCCCTCCACTTT. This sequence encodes CASSLAGRDNSPLHF.

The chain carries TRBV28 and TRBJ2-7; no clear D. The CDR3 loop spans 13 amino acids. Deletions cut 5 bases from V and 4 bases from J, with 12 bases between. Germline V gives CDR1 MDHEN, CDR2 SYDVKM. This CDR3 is CASSRRQSYEQYF. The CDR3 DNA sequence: TGTGCCAGCAGTAGACGACAATCTTACGAGCAGTACTTC.

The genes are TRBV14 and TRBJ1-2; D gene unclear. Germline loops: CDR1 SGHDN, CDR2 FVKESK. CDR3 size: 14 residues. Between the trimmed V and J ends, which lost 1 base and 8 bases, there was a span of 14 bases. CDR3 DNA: TGTGCCAGCAGCCAAGGCGGCGGCCTCCGGGGCTACACCTTC. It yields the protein CASSQGGGLRGYTF.

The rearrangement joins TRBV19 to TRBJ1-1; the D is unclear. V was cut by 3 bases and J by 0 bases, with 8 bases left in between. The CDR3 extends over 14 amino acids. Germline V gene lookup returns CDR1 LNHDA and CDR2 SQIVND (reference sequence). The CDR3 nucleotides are TGTGCCAGTAGTATCCAGGCTATGAACACTGAAGCTTTCTTT. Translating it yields CASSIQAMNTEAFF. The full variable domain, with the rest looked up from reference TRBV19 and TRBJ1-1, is DGGITQSPKYLFRKEGQNVTLSCEQNLNHDAMYWYRQDPGQGLRLIYYSQIVNDFQKGDIAEGYSVSREKKESFPLTVTSAQKNPTAFYLCASSIQAMNTEAFFGQGTRLTVV.

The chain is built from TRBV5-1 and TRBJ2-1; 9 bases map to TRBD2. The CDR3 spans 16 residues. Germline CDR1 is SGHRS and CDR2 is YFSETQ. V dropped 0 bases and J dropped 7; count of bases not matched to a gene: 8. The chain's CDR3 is CASSLAAGGLVNEQFF. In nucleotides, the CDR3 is TGCGCCAGCAGCTTGGCCGCGGGAGGGCTCGTTAATGAGCAGTTCTTC.

The CDR3 spells CASSLDIINYGYTF. CDR3 bases: TGTGCCAGCAGCTTGGACATTATTAACTATGGCTACACCTTC. The chain uses TRBV11-2 and TRBJ1-2, with D perhaps matching TRBD1 (5 bases). With 3 bases removed from V and 1 base from J, the gap between germline ends came to 9 bases. The CDR3 consists of 14 residues. Germline CDR1 SGHAT, CDR2 FQNNGV.

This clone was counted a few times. The CDR3, as DNA: TGTGCCACCCATTCCGCGACAGGGAATCAGCCCCAGCATTTT. It encodes CATHSATGNQPQHF. The chain links TRBV15 to TRBJ1-5; the match to TRBD1 covers 7 bases. V trimming: 8 bases; J trimming: 4 bases; junction bases outside the gene matches: 8. Germline assignment: CDR1 LNHNV and CDR2 YYDKDF (reference sequence). The CDR3 length is 14 residues.

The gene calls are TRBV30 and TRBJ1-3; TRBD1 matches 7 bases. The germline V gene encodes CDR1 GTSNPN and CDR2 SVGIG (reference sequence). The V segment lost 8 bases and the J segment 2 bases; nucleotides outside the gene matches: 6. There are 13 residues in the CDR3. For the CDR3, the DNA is TGTGCCGGGTCTAGGGGGCCTGGAAACACCATATATTTT. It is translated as CAGSRGPGNTIYF.

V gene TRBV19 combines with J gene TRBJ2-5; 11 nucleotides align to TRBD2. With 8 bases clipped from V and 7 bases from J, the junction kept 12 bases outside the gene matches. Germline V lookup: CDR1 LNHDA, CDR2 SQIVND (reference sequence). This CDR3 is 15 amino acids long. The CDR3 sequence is CASARGGLAESTQYF. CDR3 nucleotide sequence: TGTGCCAGTGCTCGCGGGGGACTAGCGGAGTCGACCCAGTACTTC.

CDR3 in amino acids: CACSTLRTGNQPQHF. The CDR3 DNA follows: TGTGCCTGTTCAACCTTGAGGACAGGTAATCAGCCCCAGCATTTT. The chain combines TRBV30 with TRBJ1-5, with TRBD1 identical over 7 bases. The CDR3 runs 15 residues. Per germline, CDR1 GTSNPN and CDR2 SVGIG (reference sequence). The V segment lost 6 bases and the J segment 4 bases; nucleotides outside the gene matches: 12.

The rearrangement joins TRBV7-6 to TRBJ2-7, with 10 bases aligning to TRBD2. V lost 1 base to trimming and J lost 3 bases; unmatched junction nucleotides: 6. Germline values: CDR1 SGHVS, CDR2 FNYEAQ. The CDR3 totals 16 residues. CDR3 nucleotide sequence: TGTGCCAGCAGCTTAGGCTCTAGCGGGAGCGACTACGAGCAGTACTTC. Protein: CASSLGSSGSDYEQYF.

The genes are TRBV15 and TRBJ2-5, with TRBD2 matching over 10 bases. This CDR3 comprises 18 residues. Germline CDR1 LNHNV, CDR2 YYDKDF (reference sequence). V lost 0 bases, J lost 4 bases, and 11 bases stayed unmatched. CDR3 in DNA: TGTGCCACCAGCAGAGATACAGGACTAGCGGACCGGGGAGAGACCCAGTACTTC. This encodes CATSRDTGLADRGETQYF. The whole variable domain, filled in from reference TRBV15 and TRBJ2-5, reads DAMVIQNPRYQVTQFGKPVTLSCSQTLNHNVMYWYQQKSSQAPKLLFHYYDKDFNNEADTPDNFQSRRPNTSFCFLDIRSPGLGDTAMYLCATSRDTGLADRGETQYFGPGTRLLVL.

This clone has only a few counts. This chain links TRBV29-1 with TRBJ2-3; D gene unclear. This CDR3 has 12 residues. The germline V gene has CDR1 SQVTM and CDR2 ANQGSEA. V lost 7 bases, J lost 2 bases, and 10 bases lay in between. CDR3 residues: CSAEESTDTQYF. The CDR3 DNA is TGCAGCGCCGAGGAATCCACAGATACGCAGTATTTT.